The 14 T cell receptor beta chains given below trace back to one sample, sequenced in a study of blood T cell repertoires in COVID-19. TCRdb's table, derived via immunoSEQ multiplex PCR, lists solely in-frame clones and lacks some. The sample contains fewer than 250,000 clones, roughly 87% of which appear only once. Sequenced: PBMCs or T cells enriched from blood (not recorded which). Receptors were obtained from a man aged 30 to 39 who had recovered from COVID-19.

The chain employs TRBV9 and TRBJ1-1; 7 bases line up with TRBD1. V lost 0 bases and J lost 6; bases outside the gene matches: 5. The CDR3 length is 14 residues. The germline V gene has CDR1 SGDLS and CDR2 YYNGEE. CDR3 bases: TGTGCCAGCAGCGTAGAGAACAGGGGCGCTGAAGCTTTCTTT. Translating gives CASSVENRGAEAFF.

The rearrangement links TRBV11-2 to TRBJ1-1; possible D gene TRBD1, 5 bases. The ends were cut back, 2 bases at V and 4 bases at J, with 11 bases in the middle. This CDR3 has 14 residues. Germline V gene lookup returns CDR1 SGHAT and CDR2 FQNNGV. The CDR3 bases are TGTGCCAGCAGCTTATTTTATGGGGCCACTGAAGCTTTCTTT. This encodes CASSLFYGATEAFF.

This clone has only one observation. The DNA of the CDR3 is TGTGCCAGCAGTCCCGGGACTAGCGTTGTGAATGAGCAGTTCTTC. Protein product: CASSPGTSVVNEQFF. The chain employs TRBV13 and TRBJ2-1, with 10 positions matching TRBD2. V lost 6 bases to trimming and J lost 7 bases; unmatched junction nucleotides: 9. The germline gives CDR1 PRHDT, CDR2 FYEKMQ (reference sequence). CDR3 size: 15 residues.

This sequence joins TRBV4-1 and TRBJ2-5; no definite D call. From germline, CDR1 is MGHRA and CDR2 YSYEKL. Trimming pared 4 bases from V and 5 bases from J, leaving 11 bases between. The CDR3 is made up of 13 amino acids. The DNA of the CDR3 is TGCGCCAGCAGCCCGTTTGTGTATGAGACCCAGTACTTC. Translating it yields CASSPFVYETQYF.

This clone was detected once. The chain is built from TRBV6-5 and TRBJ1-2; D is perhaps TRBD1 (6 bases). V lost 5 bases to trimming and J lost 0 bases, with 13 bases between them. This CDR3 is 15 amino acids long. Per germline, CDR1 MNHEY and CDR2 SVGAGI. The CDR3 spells CASSLRRDTNYGYTF. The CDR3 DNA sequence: TGTGCCAGCAGTCTACGTCGGGACACTAACTATGGCTACACCTTC.

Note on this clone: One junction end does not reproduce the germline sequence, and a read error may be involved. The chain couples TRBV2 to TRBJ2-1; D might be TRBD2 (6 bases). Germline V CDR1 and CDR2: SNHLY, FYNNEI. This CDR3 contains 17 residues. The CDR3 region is CASSRSPAAGRYNEQFF. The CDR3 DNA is TGTGCTAGCAGCCGATCCCCCGCAGCGGGTCGCTACAATGAGCAGTTCTTC.

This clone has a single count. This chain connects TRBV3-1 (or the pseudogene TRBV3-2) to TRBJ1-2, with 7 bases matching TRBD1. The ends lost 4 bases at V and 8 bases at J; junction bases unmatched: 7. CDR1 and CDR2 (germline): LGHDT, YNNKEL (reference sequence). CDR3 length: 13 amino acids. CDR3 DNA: TGTGCCAGCAGCCCACAAGGGGGCCGAGGCTACACCTTC. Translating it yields CASSPQGGRGYTF.

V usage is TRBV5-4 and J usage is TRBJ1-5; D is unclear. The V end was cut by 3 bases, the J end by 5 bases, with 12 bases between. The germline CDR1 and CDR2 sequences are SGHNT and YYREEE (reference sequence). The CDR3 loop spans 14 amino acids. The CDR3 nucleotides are TGTGCCAGCAGCTCGGCCGGGGTCGATCAGCCCCAGCATTTT. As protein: CASSSAGVDQPQHF.

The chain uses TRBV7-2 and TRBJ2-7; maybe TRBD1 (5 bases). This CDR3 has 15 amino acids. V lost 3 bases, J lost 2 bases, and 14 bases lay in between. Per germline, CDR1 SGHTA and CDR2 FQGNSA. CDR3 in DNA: TGTGCCAGCAGCTTCCCCCCGACAGAGACCTACGAGCAGTACTTC. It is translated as CASSFPPTETYEQYF.

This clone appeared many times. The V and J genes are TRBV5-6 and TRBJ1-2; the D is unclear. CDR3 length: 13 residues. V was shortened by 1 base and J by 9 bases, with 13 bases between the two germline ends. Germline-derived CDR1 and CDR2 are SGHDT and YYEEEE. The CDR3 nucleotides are TGTGCCAGCAGCTTGAGCGCGATCGTGCGCTACACCTTC. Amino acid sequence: CASSLSAIVRYTF.

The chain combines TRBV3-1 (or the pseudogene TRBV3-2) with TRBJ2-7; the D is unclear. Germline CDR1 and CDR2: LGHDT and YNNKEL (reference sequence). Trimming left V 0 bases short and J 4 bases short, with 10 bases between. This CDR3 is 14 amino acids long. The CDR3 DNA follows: TGTGCCAGCAGCCAAGATATCACTTCTTACGAGCAGTACTTC. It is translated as CASSQDITSYEQYF.

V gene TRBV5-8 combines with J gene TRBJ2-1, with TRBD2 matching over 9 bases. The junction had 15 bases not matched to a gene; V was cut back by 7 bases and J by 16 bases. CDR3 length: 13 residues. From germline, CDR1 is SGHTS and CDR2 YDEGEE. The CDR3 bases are TGTGCCAGCTGGGCGGGAGGGCCGATAATTACATTCTTC. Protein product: CASWAGGPIITFF.

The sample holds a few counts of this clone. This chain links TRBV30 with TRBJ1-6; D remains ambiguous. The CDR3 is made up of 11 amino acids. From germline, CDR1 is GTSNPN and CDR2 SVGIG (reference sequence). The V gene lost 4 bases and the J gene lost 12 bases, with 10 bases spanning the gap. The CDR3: CAWTLGGPLHF. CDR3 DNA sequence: TGTGCCTGGACCCTGGGAGGACCCCTCCACTTT.

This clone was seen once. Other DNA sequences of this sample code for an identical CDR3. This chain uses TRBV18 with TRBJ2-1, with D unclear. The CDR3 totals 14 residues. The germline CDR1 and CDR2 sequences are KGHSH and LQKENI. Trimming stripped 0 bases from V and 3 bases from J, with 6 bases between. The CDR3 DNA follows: TGTGCCAGCTCACCACCGACTGACTACAATGAGCAGTTCTTC. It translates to CASSPPTDYNEQFF.